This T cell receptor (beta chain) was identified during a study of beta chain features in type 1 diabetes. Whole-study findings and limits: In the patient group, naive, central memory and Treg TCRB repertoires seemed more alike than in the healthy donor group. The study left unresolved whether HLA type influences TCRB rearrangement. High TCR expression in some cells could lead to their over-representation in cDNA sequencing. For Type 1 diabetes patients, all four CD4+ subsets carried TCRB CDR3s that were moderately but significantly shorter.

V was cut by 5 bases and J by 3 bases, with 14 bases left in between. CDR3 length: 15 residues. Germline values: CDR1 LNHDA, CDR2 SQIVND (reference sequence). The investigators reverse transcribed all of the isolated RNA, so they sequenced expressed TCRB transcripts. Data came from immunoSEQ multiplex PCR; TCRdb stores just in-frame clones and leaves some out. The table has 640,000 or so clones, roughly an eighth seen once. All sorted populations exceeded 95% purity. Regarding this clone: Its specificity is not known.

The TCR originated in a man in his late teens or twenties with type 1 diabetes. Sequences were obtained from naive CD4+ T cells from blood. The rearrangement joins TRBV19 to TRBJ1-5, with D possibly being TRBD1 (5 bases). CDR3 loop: CASSLKGLLNQPQHF. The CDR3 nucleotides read TGTGCCAGTAGTCTCAAGGGGCTTCTCAATCAGCCCCAGCATTTT.